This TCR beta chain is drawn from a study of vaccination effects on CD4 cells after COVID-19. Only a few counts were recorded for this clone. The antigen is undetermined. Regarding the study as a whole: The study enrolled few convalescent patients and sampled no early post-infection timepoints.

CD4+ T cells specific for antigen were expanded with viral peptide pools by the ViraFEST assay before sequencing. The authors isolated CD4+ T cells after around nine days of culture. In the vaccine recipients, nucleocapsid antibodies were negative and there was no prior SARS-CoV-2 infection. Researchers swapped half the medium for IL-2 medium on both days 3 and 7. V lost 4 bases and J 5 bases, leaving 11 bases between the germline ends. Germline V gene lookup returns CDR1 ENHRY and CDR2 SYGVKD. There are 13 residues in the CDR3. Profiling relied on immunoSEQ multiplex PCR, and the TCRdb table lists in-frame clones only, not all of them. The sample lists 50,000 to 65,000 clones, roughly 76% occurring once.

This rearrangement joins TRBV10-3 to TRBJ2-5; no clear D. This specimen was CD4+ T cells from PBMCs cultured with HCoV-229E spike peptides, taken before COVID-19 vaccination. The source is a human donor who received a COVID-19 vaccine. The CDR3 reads CAISGGSWETQYF. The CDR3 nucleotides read TGTGCCATCAGTGGGGGTTCTTGGGAGACCCAGTACTTC.